This entry features one T cell receptor beta chain sequence. This clone has just one count. The antigen it recognizes is unknown. Per-nucleotide qualities are absent, and no much larger clonotype sits a single base away. This sample was included in a study of beta chain features in type 1 diabetes (dated by TCRdb to between 2018 and 2020). Regarding the research as a whole: Mean age, gender distribution, total cell number and subset yield were not different between patients and healthy donors. The study compared the TCRB repertoires of sorted circulating CD4+ T cell subsets in recently diagnosed type 1 diabetes patients with those in matched healthy donors. A total of over 90,000,000 sorted cells were examined across all samples, and a strong correlation was observed between cell number per subset and RNA yield. Whereas all 30 or so donors provided naive and central memory subsets, regulatory and stem cell-like memory subsets were isolated from just 8 patients and about eight healthy donors. Paper-wide results and their limitations: The naive, central memory and regulatory TCRB repertoires appeared to resemble one another more closely among patients than among healthy donors. Fewer insertions and more nucleotide deletions at VDJ recombination sites were observed in patients with type 1 diabetes, implying thymic rearrangement abnormalities. Type 1 diabetes patients showed a moderate but significant shortening of TCRB CDR3 length in all four CD4+ subsets. Because cDNA was sequenced instead of genomic DNA, activated cells with high expression could be over-represented, although the groups did not differ in activation or CD3 levels. Because the HLA sub-analyses included only small numbers of individuals, any influence of HLA type on TCRB rearrangement was left unresolved. Shorter templates might be favored by PCR, yet because patient and control samples were amplified and corrected together, any such skew would affect both groups equally.

A single peripheral blood draw of around 120 mL on average was collected from each donor into heparinised tubes. A BD FACSAria II and a panel including CD45RO, CCR7, CD25, CD127, CD95 and CD27 were used to sort naive, central memory, regulatory and stem cell-like memory CD4+ T cells. A purity above 95% was achieved for all sorted populations. PBMCs were isolated right away by Lymphoprep density gradient centrifugation and were stained directly, without culture. To minimize batch effects, samples were stained and sorted in pairs, one healthy donor with one patient per experiment. The High Capacity cDNA Reverse Transcription Kit was used to reverse transcribe all of the isolated RNA, meaning that expressed TCRB transcripts were what got sequenced. Naive, central memory and regulatory T cell samples underwent deep immunoSEQ sequencing, averaging approximately 3.3 million total reads per sample. Sorted cells were lysed in RLT buffer and RNA was extracted with DNase-treated RNeasy Micro or Mini kits, depending on cell number. Each cell subset was processed on its own to prevent cross-contamination, while patient and healthy donor samples were processed together. Using the immunoSEQ multiplex PCR, TCRB sequences were amplified from cDNA into 87-bp fragments spanning the CDR3 region. Amplicons were sequenced on the Illumina HiSeq platform. Regarding the original processing steps: Synthetic template baselines were used to correct PCR bias computationally, reads within Hamming distance 2 were collapsed together, and singletons that could not be merged were discarded. Reads were aligned to IMGT to assign V, D and J genes, CDR3 length, and insertions or deletions at six rearrangement sites. Within each subset, clonotype counts were normalized to sorted cell number, after which true diversity and Gini coefficients were computed with the tcR R package. The overlap coefficient, calculated on TCRB nucleotide sequences, was used to measure repertoire sharing. As a proxy for the pre-selection repertoire, out-of-frame TCRB sequences from naive cells were analyzed. In its TCRdb copy, this immuneACCESS table keeps in-frame sequences only and misses some clones. Where compared with another copy, unresolved V genes explain less than half of these, and the others have no known cause. The DNA gave D and trimming, while V, J and clone size come from that table. In this sample the table shows a few hundred thousand clones, roughly 16% of which occur a single time. Of the sample, 0.019% falls within the top ten clones.

This sequence was found in a woman in her late teens or twenties in good health. The sequencing sample was made of naive CD4+ T cells from blood. The cell subset or site label corresponds to: true naive CD4+ T cells.

The DNA reads TGTGCCAGCAGCCCGGACGGGGACGGGAGTTACACTGAAGCTTTCTTT. Translation gives CASSPDGDGSYTEAFF. The chain uses TRBV7-3 and TRBJ1-1, and perhaps TRBD1 as D gene, on 5 matching bases. In the germline V gene, CDR1 corresponds to SGHTA and CDR2 to FQGTGA. The CDR3 goes from the cysteine to the phenylalanine over 16 residues. Only the CDR3 DNA is retained, 48 bases long and in frame from the first base. V is cut by 5 bases and J by 3 bases, and the space between the germline ends is 19 bases.